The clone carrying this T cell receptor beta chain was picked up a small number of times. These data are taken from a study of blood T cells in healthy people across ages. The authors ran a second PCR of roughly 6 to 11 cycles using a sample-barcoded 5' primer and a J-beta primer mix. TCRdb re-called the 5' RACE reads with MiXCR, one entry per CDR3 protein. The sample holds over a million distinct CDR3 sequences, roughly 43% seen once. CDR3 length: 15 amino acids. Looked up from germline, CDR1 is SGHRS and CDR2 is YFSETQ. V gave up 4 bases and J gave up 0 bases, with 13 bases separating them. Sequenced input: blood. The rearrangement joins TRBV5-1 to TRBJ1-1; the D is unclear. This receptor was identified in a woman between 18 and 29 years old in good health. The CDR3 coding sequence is TGCGCCAGCAGCATGAATGGAGGAATGAACACTGAAGCTTTCTTT. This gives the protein CASSMNGGMNTEAFF.